Included here is one T cell receptor (beta chain) sequence, with context. The antigen remains undetermined. TCRdb re-called the 5' RACE reads and catalogs CDR3 proteins one per entry, DNA excluded. The sample table includes 90,000 to 110,000 distinct CDR3 sequences. Germline values: CDR1 SGHRS, CDR2 YFSETQ. This CDR3 has 12 amino acids. This entry comes from a study of monozygotic twins with inflammatory bowel disease. With no T cell sorting beforehand, total RNA was isolated from whole blood. Overall study findings and caveats: IBD patients shared fewer clonotypes with others than healthy twins, especially with disease activity.

The V call is TRBV5-1, the J call TRBJ2-5. What was sequenced was blood. The sequence was collected from a human donor with ulcerative colitis or Crohn's disease, or a healthy co-twin of an affected twin (not recorded which). CDR3 region: CASSQGVETQYF.